The source of this T cell receptor beta chain is a study of cytomegalovirus exposure and HLA in healthy donors. Findings and limits, study-wide: Trimming of TCR beta V- and J-genes showed a link, identified in a later analysis, to a missense DCLRE1C variant. Rarity marked most TCR sequences, yet some public TCRs occurred in many donors. In an earlier analysis, in several hundred donors, most V segments appeared productive either ~87% or ~30% of the time.

In the case of this clone: Its antigen is currently unknown.

Deletions cut 8 bases from V and 0 bases from J, with 14 bases between. Germline V gives CDR1 MNHEY, CDR2 SVGAGI. This CDR3 has 15 amino acids. The PCR used 60 Vbeta and 13 Jbeta primers. Generated by immunoSEQ multiplex PCR, the TCRdb table keeps only in-frame clones and is missing some. This sample yields about 37,000 clones, of which around 81% are seen a single time; about a tenth belongs to the top ten. This receptor was taken from a woman in her thirties or forties in good health and CMV-seronegative. Material for sequencing was PBMCs. The chain has TRBV6-5 and TRBJ1-3; D is uncertain. The CDR3 DNA is TGTGCCAGCTGCACGAACAGCCTCTCTGGAAACACCATATATTTT. It codes for CASCTNSLSGNTIYF.